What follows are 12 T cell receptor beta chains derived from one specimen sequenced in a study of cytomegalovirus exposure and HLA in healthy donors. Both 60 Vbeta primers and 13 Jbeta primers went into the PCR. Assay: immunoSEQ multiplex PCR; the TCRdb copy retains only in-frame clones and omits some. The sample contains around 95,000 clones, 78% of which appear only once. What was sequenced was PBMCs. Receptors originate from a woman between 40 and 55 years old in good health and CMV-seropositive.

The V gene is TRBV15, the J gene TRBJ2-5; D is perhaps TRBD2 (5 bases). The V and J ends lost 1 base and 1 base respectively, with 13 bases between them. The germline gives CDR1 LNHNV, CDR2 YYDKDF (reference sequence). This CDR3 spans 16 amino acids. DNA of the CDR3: TGTGCCACCAGCAGAGGTACGCGGGTCCTCCAAGAGACCCAGTACTTC. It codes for CATSRGTRVLQETQYF.

The CDR3 DNA follows: TGTGCCAGCAGTTTTTTACCGTCCACTAGCAATACGCAGTATTTT. Translated: CASSFLPSTSNTQYF. This sequence joins TRBV27 and TRBJ2-3, with a possible D match to TRBD2 (6 bases). Germline V gives CDR1 MNHEY, CDR2 SMNVEV (reference sequence). Trimming pared 3 bases from V and 7 bases from J, leaving 17 bases between. The CDR3 has 15 amino acids.

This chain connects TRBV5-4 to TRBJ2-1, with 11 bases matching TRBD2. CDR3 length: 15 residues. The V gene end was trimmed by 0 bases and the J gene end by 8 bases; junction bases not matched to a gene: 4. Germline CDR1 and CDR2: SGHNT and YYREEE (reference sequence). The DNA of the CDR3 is TGTGCCAGCAGCTTGGGAACTAGCGGGAGTGATGAGCAGTTCTTC. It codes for CASSLGTSGSDEQFF.

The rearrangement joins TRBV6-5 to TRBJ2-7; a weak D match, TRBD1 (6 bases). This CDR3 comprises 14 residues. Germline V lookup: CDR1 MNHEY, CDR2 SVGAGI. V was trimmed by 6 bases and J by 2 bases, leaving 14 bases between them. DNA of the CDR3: TGTGCCAGCAGACAGGGTCGAGACACCTACGAGCAGTACTTC. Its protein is CASRQGRDTYEQYF.

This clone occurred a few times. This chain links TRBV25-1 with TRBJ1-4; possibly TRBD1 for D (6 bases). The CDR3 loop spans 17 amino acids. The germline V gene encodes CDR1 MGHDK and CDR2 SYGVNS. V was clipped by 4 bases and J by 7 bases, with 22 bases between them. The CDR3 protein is CASSGTLGQPISEKLFF. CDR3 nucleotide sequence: TGTGCCAGCAGTGGAACTCTCGGACAGCCAATTTCTGAAAAACTGTTTTTT. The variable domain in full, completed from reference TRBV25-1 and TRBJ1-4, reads EADIYQTPRYLVIGTGKKITLECSQTMGHDKMYWYQQDPGMELHLIHYSYGVNSTEKGDLSSESTVSRIRTEHFPLTLESARPSHTSQYLCASSGTLGQPISEKLFFGSGTQLSVL.

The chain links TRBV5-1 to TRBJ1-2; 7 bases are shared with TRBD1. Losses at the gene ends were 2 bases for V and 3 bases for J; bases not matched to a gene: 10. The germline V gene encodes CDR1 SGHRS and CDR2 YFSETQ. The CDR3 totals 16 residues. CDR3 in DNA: TGCGCCAGCAGCTTTACTACGACAGGGCGGTACTATGGCTACACCTTC. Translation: CASSFTTTGRYYGYTF.

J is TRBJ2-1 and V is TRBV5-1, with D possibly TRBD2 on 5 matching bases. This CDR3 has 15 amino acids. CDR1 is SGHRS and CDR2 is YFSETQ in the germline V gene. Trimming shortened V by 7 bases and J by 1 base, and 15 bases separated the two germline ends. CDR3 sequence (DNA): TGCGCCAGCTCCTACTCCGGGATTTCCTACAATGAGCAGTTCTTC. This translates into CASSYSGISYNEQFF.

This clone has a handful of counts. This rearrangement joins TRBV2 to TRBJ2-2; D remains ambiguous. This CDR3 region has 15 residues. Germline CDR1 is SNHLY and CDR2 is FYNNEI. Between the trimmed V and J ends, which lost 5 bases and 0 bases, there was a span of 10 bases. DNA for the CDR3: TGTGCCAGCAGTATCCTGACACCGAACACCGGGGAGCTGTTTTTT. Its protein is CASSILTPNTGELFF.

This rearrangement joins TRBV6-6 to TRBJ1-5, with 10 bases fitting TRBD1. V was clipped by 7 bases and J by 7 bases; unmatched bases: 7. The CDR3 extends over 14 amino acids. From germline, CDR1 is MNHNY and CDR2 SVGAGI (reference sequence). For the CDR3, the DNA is TGTGCCAGCATCCGTGGACAGGGGGACCAGCCCCAGCATTTT. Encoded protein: CASIRGQGDQPQHF.

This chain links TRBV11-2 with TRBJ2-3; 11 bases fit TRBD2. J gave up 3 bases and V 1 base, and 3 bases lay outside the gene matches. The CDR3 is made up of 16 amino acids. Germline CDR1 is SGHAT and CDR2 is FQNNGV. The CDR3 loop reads CASSLGASGRTDTQYF. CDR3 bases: TGTGCCAGCAGCTTAGGGGCTAGCGGGAGGACAGATACGCAGTATTTT.

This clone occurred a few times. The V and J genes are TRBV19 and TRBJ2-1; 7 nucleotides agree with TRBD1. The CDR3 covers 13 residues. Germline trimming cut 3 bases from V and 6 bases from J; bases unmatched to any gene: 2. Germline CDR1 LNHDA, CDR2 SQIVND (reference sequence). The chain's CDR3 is CASSIGTVNEQFF. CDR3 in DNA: TGTGCCAGTAGTATCGGGACAGTCAATGAGCAGTTCTTC.

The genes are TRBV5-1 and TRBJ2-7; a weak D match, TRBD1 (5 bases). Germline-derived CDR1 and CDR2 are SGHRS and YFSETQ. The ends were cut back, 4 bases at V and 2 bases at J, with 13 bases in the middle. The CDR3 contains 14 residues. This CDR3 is CASSPWGQTYEQYF. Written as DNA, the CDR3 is TGCGCCAGCAGCCCTTGGGGCCAGACCTACGAGCAGTACTTC.